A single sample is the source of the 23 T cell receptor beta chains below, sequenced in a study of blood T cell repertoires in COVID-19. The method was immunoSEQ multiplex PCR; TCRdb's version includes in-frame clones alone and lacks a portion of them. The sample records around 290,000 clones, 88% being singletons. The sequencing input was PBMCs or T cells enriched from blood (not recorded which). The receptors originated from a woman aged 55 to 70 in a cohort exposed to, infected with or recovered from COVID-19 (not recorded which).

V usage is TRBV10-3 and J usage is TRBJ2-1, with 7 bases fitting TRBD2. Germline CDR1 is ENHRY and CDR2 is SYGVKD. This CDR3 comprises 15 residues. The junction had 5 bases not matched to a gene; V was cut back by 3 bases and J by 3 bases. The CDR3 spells CAISDPREDYNEQFF. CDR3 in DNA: TGTGCCATCAGTGATCCCCGGGAGGACTACAATGAGCAGTTCTTC.

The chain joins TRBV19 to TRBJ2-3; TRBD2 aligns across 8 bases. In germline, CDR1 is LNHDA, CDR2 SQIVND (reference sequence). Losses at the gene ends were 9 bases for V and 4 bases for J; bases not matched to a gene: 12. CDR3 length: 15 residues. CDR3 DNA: TGTGCCAGGAGGGGCCCGGGACTAGGTCCAGATACGCAGTATTTT. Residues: CARRGPGLGPDTQYF.

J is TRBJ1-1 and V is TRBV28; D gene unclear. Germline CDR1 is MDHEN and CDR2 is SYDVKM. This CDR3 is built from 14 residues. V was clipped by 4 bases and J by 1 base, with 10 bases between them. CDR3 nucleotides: TGTGCCAGCAGTTCCTACGCGGCGAACACTGAAGCTTTCTTT. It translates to CASSSYAANTEAFF.

The CDR3 here is CASIEGVEAFF. The CDR3 region has the DNA TGTGCCAGCATTGAGGGCGTTGAAGCTTTCTTT. This rearrangement joins TRBV28 to TRBJ1-1; D uncertain. Per germline, CDR1 MDHEN and CDR2 SYDVKM. The CDR3 runs 11 residues. V lost 7 bases, J lost 7 bases, and 10 bases lay in between.

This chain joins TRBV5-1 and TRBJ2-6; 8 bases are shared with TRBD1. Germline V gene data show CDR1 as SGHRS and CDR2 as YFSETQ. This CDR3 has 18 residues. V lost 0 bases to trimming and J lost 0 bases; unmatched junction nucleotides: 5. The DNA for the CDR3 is TGCGCCAGCAGCTTGGACGGACAGGGCATCTCTGGGGCCAACGTCCTGACTTTC. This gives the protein CASSLDGQGISGANVLTF.

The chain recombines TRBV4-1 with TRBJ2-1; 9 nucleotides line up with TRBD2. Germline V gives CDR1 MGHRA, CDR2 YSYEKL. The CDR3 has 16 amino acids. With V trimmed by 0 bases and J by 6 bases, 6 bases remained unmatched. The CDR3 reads CASSQDETSGSNEQFF. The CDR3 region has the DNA TGCGCCAGCAGCCAAGATGAAACTAGCGGGTCCAATGAGCAGTTCTTC.

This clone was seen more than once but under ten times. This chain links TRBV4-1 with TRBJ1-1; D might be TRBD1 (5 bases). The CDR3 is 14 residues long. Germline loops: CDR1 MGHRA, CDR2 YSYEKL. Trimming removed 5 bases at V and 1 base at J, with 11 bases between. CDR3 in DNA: TGCGCCAGCAGCTACCTCGACAGGAACACTGAAGCTTTCTTT. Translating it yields CASSYLDRNTEAFF.

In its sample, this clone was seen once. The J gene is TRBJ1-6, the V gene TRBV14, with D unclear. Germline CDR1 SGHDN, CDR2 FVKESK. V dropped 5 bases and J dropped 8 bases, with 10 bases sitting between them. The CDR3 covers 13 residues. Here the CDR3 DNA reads TGTGCCAGCAGCTCTCAAACTTATTCACCCCTCCACTTT. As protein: CASSSQTYSPLHF.

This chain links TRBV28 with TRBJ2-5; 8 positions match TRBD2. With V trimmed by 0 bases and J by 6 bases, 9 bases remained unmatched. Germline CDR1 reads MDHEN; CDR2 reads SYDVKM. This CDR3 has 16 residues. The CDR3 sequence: CASSLWTSELQQTQYF. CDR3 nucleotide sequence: TGTGCCAGCAGTTTATGGACTAGCGAGCTGCAACAGACCCAGTACTTC.

CDR3 sequence (DNA): TGTGCCAGCACTCGGACAGGAGAGTCCTATGGCTACACCTTC. Protein sequence: CASTRTGESYGYTF. The V and J genes are TRBV28 and TRBJ1-2; 7 bases match TRBD1. J lost 4 bases, V lost 7 bases, and 9 bases had no gene match. The CDR3 contains 14 residues. Germline V gives CDR1 MDHEN, CDR2 SYDVKM.

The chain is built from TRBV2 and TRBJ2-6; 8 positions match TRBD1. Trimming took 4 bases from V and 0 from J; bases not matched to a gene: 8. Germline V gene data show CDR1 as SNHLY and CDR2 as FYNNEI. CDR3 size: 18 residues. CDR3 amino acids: CASSVDRAKYSGANVLTF. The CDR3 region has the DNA TGTGCCAGCAGTGTGGACAGGGCTAAATACTCTGGGGCCAACGTCCTGACTTTC.

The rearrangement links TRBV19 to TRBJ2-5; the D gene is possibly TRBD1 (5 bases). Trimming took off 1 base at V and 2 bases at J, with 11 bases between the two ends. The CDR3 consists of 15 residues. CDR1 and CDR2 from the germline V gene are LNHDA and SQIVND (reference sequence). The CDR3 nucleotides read TGTGCCAGTAGTATAGGACAGCTTATACAAGAGACCCAGTACTTC. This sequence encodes CASSIGQLIQETQYF.

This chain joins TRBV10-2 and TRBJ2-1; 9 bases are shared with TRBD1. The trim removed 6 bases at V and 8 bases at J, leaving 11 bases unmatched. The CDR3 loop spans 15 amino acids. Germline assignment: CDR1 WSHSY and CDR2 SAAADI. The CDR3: CASSAPGQGIHEQFF. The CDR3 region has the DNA TGCGCCAGCAGCGCTCCGGGACAGGGAATCCATGAGCAGTTCTTC.

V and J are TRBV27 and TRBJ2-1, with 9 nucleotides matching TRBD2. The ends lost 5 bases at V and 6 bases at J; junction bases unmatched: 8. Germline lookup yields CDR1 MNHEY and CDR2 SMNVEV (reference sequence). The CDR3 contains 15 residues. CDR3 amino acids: CASSPIRTSANEQFF. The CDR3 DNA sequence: TGTGCCAGCAGTCCCATAAGGACTAGCGCCAATGAGCAGTTCTTC.

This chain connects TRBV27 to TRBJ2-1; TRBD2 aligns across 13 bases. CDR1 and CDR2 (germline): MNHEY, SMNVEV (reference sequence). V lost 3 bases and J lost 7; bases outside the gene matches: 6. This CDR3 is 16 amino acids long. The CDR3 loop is CASSFFGLAGVNEQFF. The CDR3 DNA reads TGTGCCAGCAGTTTTTTCGGACTAGCGGGAGTGAATGAGCAGTTCTTC.

The CDR3 nucleotides read TGTGCCAGCAGACCCATGACTAGCAGGAACACCGGGGAGCTGTTTTTT. This sequence encodes CASRPMTSRNTGELFF. V is TRBV27 and J is TRBJ2-2; 7 bases align to TRBD2. V trimming: 6 bases; J trimming: 1 base; junction bases outside the gene matches: 8. The CDR3 runs to 16 residues. Germline CDR1 is MNHEY and CDR2 is SMNVEV (reference sequence).

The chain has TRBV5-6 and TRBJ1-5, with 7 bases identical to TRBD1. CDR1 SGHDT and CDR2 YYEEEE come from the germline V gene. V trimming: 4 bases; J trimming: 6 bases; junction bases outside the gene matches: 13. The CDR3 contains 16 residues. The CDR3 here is CASSPAGGGAIQPQHF. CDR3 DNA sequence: TGTGCCAGCAGCCCTGCGGGAGGGGGCGCGATTCAGCCCCAGCATTTT.

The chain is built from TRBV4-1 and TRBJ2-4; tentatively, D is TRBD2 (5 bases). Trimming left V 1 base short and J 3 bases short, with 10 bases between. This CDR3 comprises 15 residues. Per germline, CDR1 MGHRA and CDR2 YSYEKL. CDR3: CASSQVTGSKNIQYF. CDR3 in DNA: TGCGCCAGCAGCCAAGTGACGGGGAGCAAAAACATTCAGTACTTC.

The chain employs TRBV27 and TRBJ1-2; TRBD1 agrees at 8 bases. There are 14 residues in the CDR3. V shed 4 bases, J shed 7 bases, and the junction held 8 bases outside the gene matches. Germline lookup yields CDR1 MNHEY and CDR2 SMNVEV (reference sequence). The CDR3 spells CASSSMTGAGGYTF. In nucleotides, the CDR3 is TGTGCCAGCAGTTCTATGACAGGGGCCGGTGGCTACACCTTC.

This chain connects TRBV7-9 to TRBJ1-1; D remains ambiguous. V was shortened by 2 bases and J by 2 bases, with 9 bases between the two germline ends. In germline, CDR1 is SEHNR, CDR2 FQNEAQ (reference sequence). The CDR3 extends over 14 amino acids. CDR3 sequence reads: CASSLYTDNTEAFF. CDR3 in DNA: TGTGCCAGCAGCTTATACACAGATAACACTGAAGCTTTCTTT.

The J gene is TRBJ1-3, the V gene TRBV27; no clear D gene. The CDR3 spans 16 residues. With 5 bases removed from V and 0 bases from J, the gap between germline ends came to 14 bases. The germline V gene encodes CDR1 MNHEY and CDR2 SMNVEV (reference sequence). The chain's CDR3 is CASSLNSPSSGNTIYF. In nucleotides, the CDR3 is TGTGCCAGCAGTCTCAACAGTCCCTCCTCTGGAAACACCATATATTTT.

CDR3 loop: CASSQGGRSQGARTEAFF. CDR3 DNA sequence: TGTGCCAGCAGTCAAGGGGGTCGTTCTCAGGGGGCTCGGACTGAAGCTTTCTTT. The chain is built from TRBV28 and TRBJ1-1; 8 bases are a match to TRBD1. Germline assignment: CDR1 MDHEN and CDR2 SYDVKM. CDR3 size: 18 residues. J gave up 5 bases and V 5 bases, and 19 bases lay outside the gene matches. Together with reference TRBV28 and TRBJ1-1, the CDR3 gives the full variable domain: DVKVTQSSRYLVKRTGEKVFLECVQDMDHENMFWYRQDPGLGLRLIYFSYDVKMKEKGDIPEGYSVSREKKERFSLILESASTNQTSMYLCASSQGGRSQGARTEAFFGQGTRLTVV.

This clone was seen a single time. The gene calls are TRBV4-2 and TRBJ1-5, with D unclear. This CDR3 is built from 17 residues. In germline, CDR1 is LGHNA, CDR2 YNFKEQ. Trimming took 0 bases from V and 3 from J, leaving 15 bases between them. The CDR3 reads CASSQDTSREYNQPQHF. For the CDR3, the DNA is TGTGCCAGCAGCCAAGATACCTCAAGGGAGTACAATCAGCCCCAGCATTTT.